This is a list of T cell receptor beta chains from one sample in a study of shared clonotypes between healthy human individuals. The table came from immunoSEQ multiplex PCR; TCRdb's copy has only in-frame clones and leaves some out. The data contain some 580,000 clones, more than 95% of them seen just once; the ten biggest clones take up more than 0.3%. Sequenced material: naive CD8+ T cells sorted from blood. These receptors all stem from a man aged 30-40 years in good health. Both conserved end residues are part of each CDR3. The D gene is left open where the match is weak. A row's size may be missing; if present it is once, few, many or a size class.

TRBJ2-3,-,TRBV9,-,TGTGCCAGCAGCTCAACAAGGGTATCCCCCACAGATACGCAGTATTTT,CASSSTRVSPTDTQYF
TRBJ2-1,-,TRBV9,-,TGTGCCAGCAGCCTTATACAGGGTACCTACAATGAGCAGTTCTTC,CASSLIQGTYNEQFF
TRBJ2-7,TRBD2,TRBV7-8,-,TGTGCCAGCAGCTCGAAAACTAGCGGGAGTTTCTACGAGCAGTACTTC,CASSSKTSGSFYEQYF
TRBJ2-2,-,TRBV15,-,TGTGCCACCAGCAGAGGGCGGAACACCGGGGAGCTGTTTTTT,CATSRGRNTGELFF
TRBJ2-7,TRBD2,TRBV9,-,TGTGCCAGCAGCTCCGGGACTAGCGGCCACTCCTACGAGCAGTACTTC,CASSSGTSGHSYEQYF
TRBJ2-7,-,TRBV6-5,-,TGTGCCAGCAGGGGGGGTCTTCTCGAGCAGTACTTC,CASRGGLLEQYF
TRBJ2-3,TRBD2,TRBV27,-,TGTGCCAGCGTGGGACTAGATAGGCCAGATACGCAGTATTTT,CASVGLDRPDTQYF
TRBJ1-3,-,TRBV18,-,TGTGCCAGCTCACCATATGGCCGGGGGGTACCTTCCCATGTCTCTGGAAACACCATATATTTT,CASSPYGRGVPSHVSGNTIYF
TRBJ1-2,-,TRBV29-1,-,TGCAGCGTTTACGGTGCCCTGTCGTCCAGCTATGGCTACACCTTC,CSVYGALSSSYGYTF
TRBJ2-1,TRBD2,TRBV28,-,TGTGCCAGCAGTTTTGTGGGAGGGCCGGAGAATGAGCAGTTCTTC,CASSFVGGPENEQFF
TRBJ2-3,-,TRBV7-8,-,TGTGCCAGCAGCCCTACCGACAGCTCAGATACGCAGTATTTT,CASSPTDSSDTQYF
TRBJ1-1,TRBD1,TRBV5-8,-,TGTGCCAGCAGCGGGGACAGGGGGATCACTGAAGCTTTCTTT,CASSGDRGITEAFF
TRBJ2-2,-,TRBV4-1,-,TGCGCCAGCAGCCAAGATAGTCCGGCCGGGGAGCTGTTTTTT,CASSQDSPAGELFF
TRBJ1-1,-,TRBV30,once,TGTGCCTGGATGCAGGATTCTCCTGAAGCTTTCTTT,CAWMQDSPEAFF
TRBJ2-7,TRBD2,TRBV5-5,-,TGTGCCAGCAGCTCAGTGATAGCGGGTCTCGAGGCCTACGAGCAGTACTTC,CASSSVIAGLEAYEQYF